The source of this T cell receptor beta chain is a study of blood T cell repertoires in COVID-19. Turning to the study itself: Spain, Italy and the United States supplied samples that represented acute and convalescent COVID-19. T cells, B-cell-depleted T cells, or PBMCs provided the cDNA or gDNA that served as material.

Germline values: CDR1 LNHDA, CDR2 SQIVND (reference sequence). The CDR3 spans 14 residues. The V end was cut by 4 bases, the J end by 5 bases, with 11 bases between. In the original processing: Estimation of nucleated cell counts relied on the amplification of reference gene primers. Method: immunoSEQ multiplex PCR; TCRdb's copy keeps in-frame clones and lacks some. The DNA was the basis for D and trimming; V, J and clone size are from that table. The sample lists 150,000 to 200,000 clones; over 75% were seen once. The sequence derives from a man aged 45-60 years with acute or convalescent COVID-19. The chain has TRBV19 and TRBJ1-4; D may be TRBD1 (6 bases). Sequencing was performed on peripheral blood. CDR3 nucleotides: TGTGCCAGTAGTAGAGGGACAAGGAATGAAAAACTGTTTTTT. Its translation: CASSRGTRNEKLFF.